This entry lists 25 T cell receptor beta chains sequenced from one sample in a study of technical replicates of blood from a handful of donors. Repertoires were generated with immunoSEQ multiplex PCR, while TCRdb's copy carries only in-frame clones and drops some. The profile shows just over 70,000 clones, over 85% of them singletons. The sample was T cells isolated from PBMCs. All receptors come from a human donor in good health.

This chain links TRBV28 with TRBJ2-1; 11 bases are shared with TRBD2. The V segment lost 9 bases and the J segment 1 base; nucleotides outside the gene matches: 14. This CDR3 is built from 18 residues. Germline CDR1 MDHEN, CDR2 SYDVKM. CDR3 coding DNA: TGTGCCAGGGTACTAGCGGGAGCTTGGATCGGGTCCTACAATGAGCAGTTCTTC. Translating it yields CARVLAGAWIGSYNEQFF.

This chain links TRBV7-8 with TRBJ1-2; D ambiguous. This CDR3 region has 17 residues. Trimming cost V 5 bases and J 4 bases, with 23 bases left between them. The V gene's germline CDR1 is SGHVS and CDR2 FQNEAQ. The CDR3 bases are TGTGCCAGCAGCAACCAATTGGACTCTTCCTTTCGCTATGGCTACACCTTC. It is translated as CASSNQLDSSFRYGYTF.

This clone was detected only once. CDR3 protein: CSVEGLAGGIGELFF. In DNA form, the CDR3 reads TGCAGCGTTGAGGGTCTAGCGGGAGGGATTGGGGAGCTGTTTTTT. The gene calls are TRBV29-1 and TRBJ2-2, with 12 bases identical to TRBD2. Germline CDR1 is SQVTM and CDR2 is ANQGSEA. CDR3 size: 15 residues. V gave up 3 bases and J gave up 8 bases; unmatched junction bases: 7.

The table lists this clone with a few counts. The chain employs TRBV7-7 and TRBJ2-1, with D perhaps matching TRBD2 (6 bases). V was pared by 4 bases and J by 4 bases, with 14 bases between. CDR3 length: 15 amino acids. Per the germline V gene, CDR1 is SSHAT and CDR2 is FNYEAQ (reference sequence). As DNA, the CDR3 is TGTGCCAGCAGCTCCGGGACTCCCCCTTACAATGAGCAGTTCTTC. Translating gives CASSSGTPPYNEQFF.

The chain is built from TRBV10-3 and TRBJ2-2; TRBD2 agrees at 7 bases. Germline V gene data show CDR1 as ENHRY and CDR2 as SYGVKD. V was clipped by 3 bases and J by 4 bases; unmatched bases: 2. The CDR3 totals 14 residues. CDR3 sequence reads: CAISDREGTGELFF. The CDR3 nucleotides read TGTGCCATCAGTGACAGGGAGGGCACCGGGGAGCTGTTTTTT.

This rearrangement joins TRBV11-2 to TRBJ2-3, with a possible D match to TRBD1 (6 bases). Deletions cut 7 bases from V and 1 base from J, with 6 bases between. The CDR3 runs to 12 residues. Per the germline V gene, CDR1 is SGHAT and CDR2 is FQNNGV. The CDR3 sequence is CASTGGTDTQYF. Here the CDR3 DNA reads TGTGCCAGCACAGGGGGCACAGATACGCAGTATTTT.

To note about this clone: Within the sample, other DNA sequences also encode this same CDR3. The chain recombines TRBV7-9 with TRBJ1-5; D call uncertain. The CDR3 is made up of 14 amino acids. CDR1 and CDR2 from the germline V gene are SEHNR and FQNEAQ (reference sequence). The ends were cut back, 3 bases at V and 3 bases at J, with 9 bases in the middle. The CDR3 spells CASSLGGLNQPQHF. The DNA for the CDR3 is TGTGCCAGCAGCTTGGGAGGGCTCAATCAGCCCCAGCATTTT. The variable domain in full, with the rest retrieved from reference TRBV7-9 and TRBJ1-5, is DTGVSQNPRHKITKRGQNVTFRCDPISEHNRLYWYRQTLGQGPEFLTYFQNEAQLEKSRLLSDRFSAERPKGSFSTLEIQRTEQGDSAMYLCASSLGGLNQPQHFGDGTRLSIL.

This clone was observed a single time. This chain's CDR3 is CASSRGTSGSNSNEQFF. The CDR3 DNA reads TGTGCCAGCAGCCGTGGGACTAGCGGGAGTAACAGCAATGAGCAGTTCTTC. V usage is TRBV5-4 and J usage is TRBJ2-1; the match to TRBD2 covers 14 bases. There are 17 residues in the CDR3. Germline-derived CDR1 and CDR2 are SGHNT and YYREEE (reference sequence). V dropped 4 bases and J dropped 6; count of bases not matched to a gene: 9.

The chain is built from TRBV14 and TRBJ1-2, with 8 positions matching TRBD1. V lost 3 bases, J lost 2 bases, and 2 bases stayed unmatched. This CDR3 is built from 14 residues. The germline V gene encodes CDR1 SGHDN and CDR2 FVKESK. The DNA for the CDR3 is TGTGCCAGCAGCCATGGGACAGGCAACTATGGCTACACCTTC. Protein product: CASSHGTGNYGYTF.

In DNA, the CDR3 is TGTGCCAGTAGTTTCCGACAGGGAACTAATGAAAAACTGTTTTTT. Translation gives CASSFRQGTNEKLFF. V is TRBV19 and J is TRBJ1-4; 7 positions match TRBD1. CDR3 size: 15 residues. CDR1 and CDR2 from the germline V gene are LNHDA and SQIVND (reference sequence). J was trimmed by 1 base and V by 5 bases; bases with no gene match: 4. Using reference TRBV19 and TRBJ1-4 for the parts outside the CDR3, the full variable domain is DGGITQSPKYLFRKEGQNVTLSCEQNLNHDAMYWYRQDPGQGLRLIYYSQIVNDFQKGDIAEGYSVSREKKESFPLTVTSAQKNPTAFYLCASSFRQGTNEKLFFGSGTQLSVL.

The rearrangement joins TRBV5-1 to TRBJ2-1, with 8 bases fitting TRBD1. The germline CDR1 and CDR2 sequences are SGHRS and YFSETQ. The CDR3 spans 14 residues. J gave up 7 bases and V 4 bases, and 7 bases lay outside the gene matches. The CDR3, as DNA: TGCGCCAGCAGCCCCGGACAGGGTTTGAATGAGCAGTTCTTC. It translates to CASSPGQGLNEQFF.

The chain couples TRBV11-2 to TRBJ2-7; TRBD2 might be the D (6 bases). The CDR3 is made up of 13 amino acids. V was trimmed by 1 base and J by 3 bases, leaving 7 bases between them. CDR1 SGHAT and CDR2 FQNNGV come from the germline V gene. The CDR3 sequence is CASSLGGDYEQYF. The CDR3 bases are TGTGCCAGCAGCTTAGGGGGGGACTACGAGCAGTACTTC.

This rearrangement joins TRBV5-6 to TRBJ1-2, with TRBD1 as a possible D gene (6 bases). Germline CDR1 reads SGHDT; CDR2 reads YYEEEE. Trimming took 4 bases from V and 7 from J, leaving 17 bases between them. The CDR3 is 14 residues long. CDR3 nucleotide sequence: TGTGCCAGCAGCGTGGGGGCCAGGGAGGCTGGCTACACCTTC. Encoded protein: CASSVGAREAGYTF.

The rearrangement links TRBV13 to TRBJ1-2; 8 bases are shared with TRBD1. J was trimmed by 4 bases and V by 5 bases; bases with no gene match: 3. Germline loops: CDR1 PRHDT, CDR2 FYEKMQ (reference sequence). This CDR3 is built from 13 residues. In DNA form, the CDR3 reads TGTGCCAGCAGCCAAACAGGGGGCTATGGCTACACCTTC. This sequence encodes CASSQTGGYGYTF. Looking up the rest from reference TRBV13 and TRBJ1-2 gives the full variable domain: AAGVIQSPRHLIKEKRETATLKCYPIPRHDTVYWYQQGPGQDPQFLISFYEKMQSDKGSIPDRFSAQQFSDYHSELNMSSLELGDSALYFCASSQTGGYGYTFGSGTRLTVV.

J is TRBJ2-5 and V is TRBV5-6; TRBD1 agrees at 10 bases. Germline-derived CDR1 and CDR2 are SGHDT and YYEEEE. J lost 4 bases, V lost 4 bases, and 10 bases had no gene match. The CDR3 totals 16 residues. The CDR3 sequence: CASSQIRDRGGETQYF. The CDR3 region has the DNA TGTGCCAGCAGCCAAATCCGGGACAGGGGAGGAGAGACCCAGTACTTC. Full variable domain (remainder filled in from reference TRBV5-6 and TRBJ2-5): DAGVTQSPTHLIKTRGQQVTLRCSPKSGHDTVSWYQQALGQGPQFIFQYYEEEERQRGNFPDRFSGHQFPNYSSELNVNALLLGDSALYLCASSQIRDRGGETQYFGPGTRLLVL.

The rearrangement joins TRBV27 to TRBJ2-1; 9 bases line up with TRBD2. The CDR3 is 16 amino acids. Looked up from germline, CDR1 is MNHEY and CDR2 is SMNVEV (reference sequence). V shed 2 bases and J 6 bases; nucleotides not matched to a gene: 8. The CDR3 sequence is CASSLMREGKGNEQFF. CDR3 nucleotide sequence: TGTGCCAGCAGTTTAATGCGGGAGGGAAAAGGCAATGAGCAGTTCTTC.

This clone was seen a single time. V usage is TRBV18 and J usage is TRBJ1-3, with D uncertain. Germline CDR1 is KGHSH and CDR2 is LQKENI. V was cut by 4 bases and J by 9 bases, with 13 bases left in between. There are 13 residues in the CDR3. The CDR3 loop is CASSLNPQSTIYF. DNA for the CDR3: TGTGCCAGCTCACTAAATCCCCAGTCCACCATATATTTT.

This clone was observed once. The genes are TRBV6-4 and TRBJ2-7; a weak D match, TRBD2 (6 bases). V was trimmed by 3 bases and J by 3 bases, leaving 18 bases between them. The CDR3 is 16 amino acids. CDR1 is MRHNA, CDR2 SNTAGT, per germline. CDR3 region: CASSETAGANLYEQYF. In DNA form, the CDR3 reads TGTGCCAGCAGTGAAACAGCGGGCGCGAACCTCTACGAGCAGTACTTC.

The chain carries TRBV5-1 and TRBJ2-3; 12 positions match TRBD2. Per the germline V gene, CDR1 is SGHRS and CDR2 is YFSETQ. The CDR3 runs to 15 residues. The V gene end was trimmed by 3 bases and the J gene end by 4 bases; junction bases not matched to a gene: 3. CDR3 in amino acids: CASSSLAGGSDTQYF. CDR3 nucleotide sequence: TGCGCCAGCAGCTCCCTAGCGGGAGGGTCAGATACGCAGTATTTT.

This chain links TRBV6-6 with TRBJ1-1, with D perhaps matching TRBD1 (6 bases). The germline CDR1 and CDR2 sequences are MNHNY and SVGAGI (reference sequence). V lost 1 base, J lost 2 bases, and 11 bases lay in between. The CDR3 has 15 residues. Here the CDR3 reads CASSYLGQPNTEAFF. CDR3 DNA: TGTGCCAGCAGTTACTTAGGACAGCCTAACACTGAAGCTTTCTTT.

The chain couples TRBV4-2 to TRBJ2-2; D possibly corresponds to TRBD2 (5 bases). Germline CDR1 is LGHNA and CDR2 is YNFKEQ. The CDR3 is 16 amino acids. V was trimmed by 6 bases and J by 2 bases, leaving 16 bases between them. Here the CDR3 reads CASSHRPGNNTGELFF. The CDR3 DNA follows: TGTGCCAGCAGTCACCGCCCGGGAAATAACACCGGGGAGCTGTTTTTT.

The rearrangement joins TRBV9 to TRBJ1-1; 8 nucleotides agree with TRBD1. Losses at the gene ends were 0 bases for V and 7 bases for J; bases not matched to a gene: 5. The CDR3 length is 14 residues. Germline V CDR1 and CDR2: SGDLS, YYNGEE. CDR3 protein: CASSVVTGGSEAFF. As DNA, the CDR3 is TGTGCCAGCAGCGTAGTTACAGGGGGGAGTGAAGCTTTCTTT.

The V and J genes are TRBV2 and TRBJ1-5; 7 nucleotides align to TRBD1. Trimming removed 11 bases from V and 7 bases from J; junction bases left unmatched: 11. CDR1 and CDR2 (germline): SNHLY, FYNNEI. The CDR3 spans 13 residues. CDR3 sequence reads: CAVSTGAVQPQHF. Here the CDR3 DNA reads TGTGCCGTGTCTACAGGGGCAGTCCAGCCCCAGCATTTT. Full variable domain (rest looked up from reference TRBV2 and TRBJ1-5): EPEVTQTPSHQVTQMGQEVILRCVPISNHLYFYWYRQILGQKVEFLVSFYNNEISEKSEIFDDQFSVERPDGSNFTLKIRSTKLEDSAMYFCAVSTGAVQPQHFGDGTRLSIL.

The chain uses TRBV5-4 and TRBJ2-2; 9 bases map to TRBD2. CDR1 SGHNT and CDR2 YYREEE come from the germline V gene (reference sequence). The J segment lost 6 bases and the V segment lost 3 bases, leaving 3 bases of the junction unmatched. The CDR3 has 14 residues. CDR3 protein: CASSWGLAPGELFF. The DNA for the CDR3 is TGTGCCAGCAGCTGGGGACTAGCTCCCGGGGAGCTGTTTTTT.

The V and J genes are TRBV6-6 and TRBJ2-1; 7 nucleotides agree with TRBD2. V gave up 2 bases and J gave up 8 bases; unmatched junction bases: 0. Germline loops: CDR1 MNHNY, CDR2 SVGAGI (reference sequence). This CDR3 is 12 amino acids long. Written as DNA, the CDR3 is TGTGCCAGCAGTTACGGGGGGGATGAGCAGTTCTTC. It translates to CASSYGGDEQFF.